This T cell receptor beta chain is from a study of response to subunit inactivated influenza vaccine (dated by TCRdb to the late 2010s). At the level of the whole study: To follow how T cells responded to a trivalent subunit inactivated influenza vaccine, the researchers relied on deep quantitative profiling of the T cell receptor repertoire. The paper's findings and limits, for the study overall: The authors proposed that each seasonal influenza vaccination may bring in only a limited number of new T cells.

Preparation of the library involved RT-PCR. The run used an Illumina HiSeq 2500. The public reads were reanalyzed by TCRdb: fastp trimming at Q25, MiXCR alignment, in-frame beta chains only. Every entry covers one CDR3 protein and lists the most common genes and DNA from its rows. Recorded for this sample are 650,000 to 800,000 distinct CDR3 sequences; around 20% of them occurred a single time. The ten largest clonotypes hold about a tenth of the sample. Of note for this clonotype: What antigen it recognizes has not been identified. No quality values exist for individual bases; no much larger clone is one base distant.

Per the germline V gene, SGHRS is the CDR1 and YFSETQ is the CDR2. Counted from cysteine to phenylalanine, this CDR3 has 15 amino acids. The entry retains the CDR3 DNA only, 45 bases that are in frame from base 1. Relative to germline, V is missing 4 bases and J is missing 4 bases, with 8 bases of the junction outside any gene match. Specimen: PBMCs from blood, collected 5 days after vaccination. The chain links TRBV5-1 with TRBJ2-5, and 9 junctional nucleotides match TRBD1. This sequence originates from a man aged 50 to 60 who received an inactivated influenza vaccine. Donor details come from another sample of the same person, matched by shared clones. CDR3 reads: CASSLGTGFSETQYF. In nucleotides, the sequence is TGCGCCAGCAGCCTTGGGACAGGGTTTTCAGAGACCCAGTACTTC.